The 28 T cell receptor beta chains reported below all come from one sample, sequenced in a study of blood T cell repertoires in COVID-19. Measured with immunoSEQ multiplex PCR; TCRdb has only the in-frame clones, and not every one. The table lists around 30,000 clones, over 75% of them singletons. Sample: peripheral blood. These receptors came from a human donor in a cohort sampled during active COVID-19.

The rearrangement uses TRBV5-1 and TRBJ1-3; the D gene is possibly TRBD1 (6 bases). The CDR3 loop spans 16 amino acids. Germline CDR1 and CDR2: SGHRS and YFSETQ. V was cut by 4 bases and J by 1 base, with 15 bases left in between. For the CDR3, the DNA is TGCGCCAGCAGCGCTGCGGGGGCTTTTTCTGGAAACACCATATATTTT. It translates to CASSAAGAFSGNTIYF.

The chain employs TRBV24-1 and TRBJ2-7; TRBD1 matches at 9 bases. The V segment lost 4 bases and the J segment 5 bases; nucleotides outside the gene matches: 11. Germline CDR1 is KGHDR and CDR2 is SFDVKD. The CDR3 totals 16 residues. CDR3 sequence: CATSDPGQGHPHEQYF. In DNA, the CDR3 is TGTGCCACCAGTGACCCCGGACAGGGGCATCCCCACGAGCAGTACTTC.

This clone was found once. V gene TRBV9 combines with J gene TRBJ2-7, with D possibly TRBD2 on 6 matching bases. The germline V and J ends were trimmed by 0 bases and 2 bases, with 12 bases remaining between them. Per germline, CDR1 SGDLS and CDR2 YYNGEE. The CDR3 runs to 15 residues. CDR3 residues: CASSVAGGAAYEQYF. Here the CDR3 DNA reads TGTGCCAGCAGCGTAGCGGGCGGGGCCGCCTACGAGCAGTACTTC.

CDR3 sequence (DNA): TGTGCCAGCTCACCACCAGCGGGCAATGAGCAGTTCTTC. This sequence encodes CASSPPAGNEQFF. The chain carries TRBV18 and TRBJ2-1; a possible D gene is TRBD2 (6 bases). The CDR3 length is 13 residues. V dropped 0 bases and J dropped 6 bases, with 6 bases sitting between them. Per germline, CDR1 KGHSH and CDR2 LQKENI.

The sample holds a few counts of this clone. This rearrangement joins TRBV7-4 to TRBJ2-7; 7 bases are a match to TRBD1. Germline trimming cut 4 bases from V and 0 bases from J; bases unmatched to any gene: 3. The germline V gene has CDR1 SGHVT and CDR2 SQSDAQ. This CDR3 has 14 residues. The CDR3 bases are TGTGCCAGCAGCTCCGGGACAGTCTCCTACGAGCAGTACTTC. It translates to CASSSGTVSYEQYF.

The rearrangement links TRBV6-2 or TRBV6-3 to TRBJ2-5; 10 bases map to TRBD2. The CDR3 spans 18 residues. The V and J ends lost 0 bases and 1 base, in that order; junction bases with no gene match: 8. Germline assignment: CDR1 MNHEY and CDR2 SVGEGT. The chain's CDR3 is CASSYSVPSGGAQETQYF. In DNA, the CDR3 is TGTGCCAGCAGTTACTCGGTCCCCAGCGGGGGGGCCCAAGAGACCCAGTACTTC.

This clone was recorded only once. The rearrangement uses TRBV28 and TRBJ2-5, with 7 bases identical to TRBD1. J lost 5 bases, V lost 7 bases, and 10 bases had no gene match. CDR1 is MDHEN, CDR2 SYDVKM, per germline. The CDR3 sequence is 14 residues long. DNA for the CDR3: TGTGCCAGCACCGGCGACAGGGCTGGGGAGACCCAGTACTTC. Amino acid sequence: CASTGDRAGETQYF.

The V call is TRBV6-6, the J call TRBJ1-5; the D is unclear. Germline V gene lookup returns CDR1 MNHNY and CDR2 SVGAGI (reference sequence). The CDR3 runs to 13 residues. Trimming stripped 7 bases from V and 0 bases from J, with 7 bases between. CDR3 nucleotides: TGTGCCAGCACCCTTTATAGCAATCAGCCCCAGCATTTT. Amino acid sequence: CASTLYSNQPQHF.

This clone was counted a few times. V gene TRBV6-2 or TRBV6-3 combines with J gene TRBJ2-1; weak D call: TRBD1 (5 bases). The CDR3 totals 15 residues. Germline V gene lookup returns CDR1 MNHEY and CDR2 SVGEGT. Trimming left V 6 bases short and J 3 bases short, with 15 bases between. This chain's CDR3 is CASSLDSDRYNEQFF. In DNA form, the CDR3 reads TGTGCCAGCAGCTTAGACAGCGACCGCTACAATGAGCAGTTCTTC.

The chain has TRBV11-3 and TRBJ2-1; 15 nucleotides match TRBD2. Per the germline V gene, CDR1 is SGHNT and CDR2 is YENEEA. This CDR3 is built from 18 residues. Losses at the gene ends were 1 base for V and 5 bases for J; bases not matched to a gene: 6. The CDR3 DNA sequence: TGTGCCAGCAGCTTAGGCGGACTAGCGGGGGGGTTAAACAATGAGCAGTTCTTC. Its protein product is CASSLGGLAGGLNNEQFF.

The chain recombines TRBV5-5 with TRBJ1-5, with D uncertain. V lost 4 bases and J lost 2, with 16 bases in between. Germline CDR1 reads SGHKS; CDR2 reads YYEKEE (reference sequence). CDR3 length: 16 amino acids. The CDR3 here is CASSPTPLLGNQPQHF. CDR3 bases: TGTGCCAGCAGCCCCACCCCCCTATTGGGCAATCAGCCCCAGCATTTT.

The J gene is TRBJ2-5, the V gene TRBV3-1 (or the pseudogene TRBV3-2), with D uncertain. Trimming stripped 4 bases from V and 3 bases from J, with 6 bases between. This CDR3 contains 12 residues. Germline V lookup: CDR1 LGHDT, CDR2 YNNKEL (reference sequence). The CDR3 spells CASSRNKETQYF. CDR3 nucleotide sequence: TGTGCCAGCAGCCGTAACAAAGAGACCCAGTACTTC.

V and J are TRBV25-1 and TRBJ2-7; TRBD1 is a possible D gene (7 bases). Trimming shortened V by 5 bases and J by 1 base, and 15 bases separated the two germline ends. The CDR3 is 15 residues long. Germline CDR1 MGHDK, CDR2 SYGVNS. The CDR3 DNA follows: TGTGCCAGCAGTCAGGGGGGCGGGAAGTCCTACGAGCAGTACTTC. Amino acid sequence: CASSQGGGKSYEQYF.

CDR3 nucleotide sequence: TGTGCCAGTACGCCCGGGACAGGGGGAAGTGAGACCCAGTACTTC. Translated, it gives CASTPGTGGSETQYF. The rearrangement joins TRBV19 to TRBJ2-5; 11 nucleotides align to TRBD1. This CDR3 is 15 amino acids long. Germline trimming cut 7 bases from V and 5 bases from J; bases unmatched to any gene: 9. The V gene's germline CDR1 is LNHDA and CDR2 SQIVND (reference sequence).

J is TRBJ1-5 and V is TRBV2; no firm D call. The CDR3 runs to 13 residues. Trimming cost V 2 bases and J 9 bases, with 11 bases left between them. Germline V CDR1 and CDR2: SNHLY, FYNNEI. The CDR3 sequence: CASSEQELGPQHF. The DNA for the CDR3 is TGTGCCAGCAGTGAACAGGAACTAGGGCCCCAGCATTTT. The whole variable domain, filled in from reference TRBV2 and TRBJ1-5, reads EPEVTQTPSHQVTQMGQEVILRCVPISNHLYFYWYRQILGQKVEFLVSFYNNEISEKSEIFDDQFSVERPDGSNFTLKIRSTKLEDSAMYFCASSEQELGPQHFGDGTRLSIL.

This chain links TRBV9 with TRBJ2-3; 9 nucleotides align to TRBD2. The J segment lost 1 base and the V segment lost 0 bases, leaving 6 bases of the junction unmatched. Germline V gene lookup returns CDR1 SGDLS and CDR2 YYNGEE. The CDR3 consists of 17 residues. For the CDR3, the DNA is TGTGCCAGCAGCGTAGAGGGGACTAGCAGGGGCACAGATACGCAGTATTTT. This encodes CASSVEGTSRGTDTQYF.

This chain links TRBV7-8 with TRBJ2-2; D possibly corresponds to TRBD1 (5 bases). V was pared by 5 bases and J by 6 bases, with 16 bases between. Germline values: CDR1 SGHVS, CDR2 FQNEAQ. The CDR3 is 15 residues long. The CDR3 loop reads CASSPERGRAGELFF. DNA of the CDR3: TGTGCCAGCAGCCCCGAAAGGGGTAGAGCCGGGGAGCTGTTTTTT.

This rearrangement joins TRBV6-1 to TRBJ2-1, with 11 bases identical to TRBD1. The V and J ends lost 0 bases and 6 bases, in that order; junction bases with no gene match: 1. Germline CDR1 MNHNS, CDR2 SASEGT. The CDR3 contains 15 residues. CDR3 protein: CASSEAGTGGNEQFF. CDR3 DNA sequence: TGTGCCAGCAGTGAAGCTGGGACAGGGGGCAATGAGCAGTTCTTC.

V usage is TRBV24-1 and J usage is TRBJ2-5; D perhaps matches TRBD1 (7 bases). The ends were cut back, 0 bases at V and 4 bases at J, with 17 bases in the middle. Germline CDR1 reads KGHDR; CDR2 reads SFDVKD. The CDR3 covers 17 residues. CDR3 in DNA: TGTGCCACCAGTGATTTGGACGGGGGAAGGGGGCCAGAGACCCAGTACTTC. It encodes CATSDLDGGRGPETQYF.

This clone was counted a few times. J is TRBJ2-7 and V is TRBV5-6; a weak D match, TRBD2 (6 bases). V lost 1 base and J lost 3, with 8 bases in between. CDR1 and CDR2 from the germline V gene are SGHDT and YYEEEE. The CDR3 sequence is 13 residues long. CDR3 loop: CASSLTSFYEQYF. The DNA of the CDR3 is TGTGCCAGCAGCTTGACTAGCTTCTACGAGCAGTACTTC.

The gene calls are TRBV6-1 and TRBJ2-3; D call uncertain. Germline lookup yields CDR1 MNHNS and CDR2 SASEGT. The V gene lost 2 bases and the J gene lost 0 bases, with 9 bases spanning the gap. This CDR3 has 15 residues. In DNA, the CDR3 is TGTGCCAGCAGTGAATCTACAGAGAGCACAGATACGCAGTATTTT. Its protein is CASSESTESTDTQYF.

CDR3 bases: TGTGCCAGCAGTCAAGTGACAGGATCTTATAATTCACCCCTCCACTTT. Translating gives CASSQVTGSYNSPLHF. This chain uses TRBV6-1 with TRBJ1-6; weak D call: TRBD1 (6 bases). Looked up from germline, CDR1 is MNHNS and CDR2 is SASEGT. V was cut by 5 bases and J by 4 bases, with 15 bases left in between. This CDR3 comprises 16 residues.

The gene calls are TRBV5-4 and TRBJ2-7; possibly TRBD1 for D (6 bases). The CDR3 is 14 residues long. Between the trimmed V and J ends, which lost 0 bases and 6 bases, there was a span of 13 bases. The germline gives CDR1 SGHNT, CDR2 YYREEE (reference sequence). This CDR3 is CASSLATGKGEQYF. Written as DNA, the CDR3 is TGTGCCAGCAGCTTGGCTACAGGGAAAGGCGAGCAGTACTTC. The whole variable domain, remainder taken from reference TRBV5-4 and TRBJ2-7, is ETGVTQSPTHLIKTRGQQVTLRCSSQSGHNTVSWYQQALGQGPQFIFQYYREEENGRGNFPPRFSGLQFPNYSSELNVNALELDDSALYLCASSLATGKGEQYFGPGTRLTVT.

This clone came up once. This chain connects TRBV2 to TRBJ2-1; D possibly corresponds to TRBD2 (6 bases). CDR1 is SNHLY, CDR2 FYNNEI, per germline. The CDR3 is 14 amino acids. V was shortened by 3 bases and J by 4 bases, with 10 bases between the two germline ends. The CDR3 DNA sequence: TGTGCCAGCAGTGAGGGGGGTCGATACAATGAGCAGTTCTTC. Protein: CASSEGGRYNEQFF.

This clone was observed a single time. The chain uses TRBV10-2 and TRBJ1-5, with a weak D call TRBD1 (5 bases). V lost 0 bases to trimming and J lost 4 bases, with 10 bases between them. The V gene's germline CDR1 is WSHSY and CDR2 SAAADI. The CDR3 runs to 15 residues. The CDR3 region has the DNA TGCGCCAGCAGTGAGTCGTTGGGGGGTAATCAGCCCCAGCATTTT. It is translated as CASSESLGGNQPQHF.

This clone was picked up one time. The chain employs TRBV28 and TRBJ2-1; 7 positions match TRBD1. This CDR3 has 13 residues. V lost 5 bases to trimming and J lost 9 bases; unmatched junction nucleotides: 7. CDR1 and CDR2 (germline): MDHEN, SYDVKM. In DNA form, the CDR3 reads TGTGCCAGCAGTCCGCCGACAGGGACTGAGCAGTTCTTC. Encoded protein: CASSPPTGTEQFF.

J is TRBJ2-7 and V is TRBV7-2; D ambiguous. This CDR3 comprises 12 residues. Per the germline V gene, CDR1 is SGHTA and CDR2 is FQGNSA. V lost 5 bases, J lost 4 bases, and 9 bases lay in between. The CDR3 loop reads CASSEALYEQYF. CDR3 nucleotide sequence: TGTGCCAGCAGCGAAGCCCTTTACGAGCAGTACTTC.

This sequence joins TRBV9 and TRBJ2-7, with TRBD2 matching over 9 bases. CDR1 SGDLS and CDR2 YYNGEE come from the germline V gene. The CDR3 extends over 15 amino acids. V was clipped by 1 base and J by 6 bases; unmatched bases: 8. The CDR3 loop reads CASSVFAGLAGEQYF. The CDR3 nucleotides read TGTGCCAGCAGCGTATTTGCGGGACTAGCAGGCGAGCAGTACTTC.